This T cell receptor beta chain was retrieved from a study of T cell responses to AZD1222 COVID-19 vaccine. Study findings and constraints: At 160-218 and 743-854, vaccine-associated CD4 TCRs were dominant, and they spanned spike.

V was shortened by 8 bases and J by 0 bases, with 11 bases between the two germline ends. Germline V gene lookup returns CDR1 SNHLY and CDR2 FYNNEI. This CDR3 contains 15 residues. Second-dose intervals near 4 or 12 weeks were combined. Repertoires were generated with immunoSEQ multiplex PCR, while TCRdb's copy carries only in-frame clones and drops some. The sample lists 15,000 to 20,000 clones, over 85% occurring once. In the case of this clone: Its antigen is undetermined.

Source: peripheral blood, taken 28 days after the second AZD1222 dose. V is TRBV2 and J is TRBJ1-6; D is uncertain. The clonotype comes from an adult who received the AZD1222 COVID-19 vaccine. The CDR3 region is CASQAGSSYNSPLHF. CDR3 nucleotide sequence: TGTGCCAGCCAGGCCGGTAGCTCCTATAATTCACCCCTCCACTTT.